The 4 T cell receptor beta chains in this list originate from one sample, sequenced in a study of CD8+ T cells in alopecia areata (dated by TCRdb to 2016 to 2018). The method behind the library was the immunoSEQ multiplex PCR assay. RNA was extracted from all samples and reverse transcribed into cDNA as template for TCR sequencing. TCRdb took this table from immuneACCESS and kept in-frame rearrangements with V and J called. Such tables lack part of the clones; where checked against another copy, unresolved V genes explain under half of the gap, and the rest is unexplained. The sample table contains around 100,000 clones; only one count was recorded for 85% to 90% of them. 11% of the sample lies in the top ten. In the paper's terms, the treatment or condition label means: oral pan-JAK inhibitor, 5-10 mg twice daily. The sequenced sample was CD8+ T cells sorted from blood, obtained at roughly week 30, from a patient treated with tofacitinib. These TCRs come from a human donor with alopecia areata.

V usage is TRBV6-5 and J usage is TRBJ2-2, with a possible D match to TRBD2 (6 bases). Germline values: CDR1 MNHEY, CDR2 SVGAGI. CDR3 length: 14 residues. V was pared by 6 bases and J by 4 bases, with 12 bases between. The CDR3 DNA follows: TGTGCCAGCAGCCTAGTGGGGGGCACCGGGGAGCTGTTTTTT. Protein: CASSLVGGTGELFF.

The chain joins TRBV7-9 to TRBJ2-4; 11 bases align to TRBD2. The germline CDR1 and CDR2 sequences are SEHNR and FQNEAQ (reference sequence). There are 18 residues in the CDR3. The V gene end was trimmed by 5 bases and the J gene end by 9 bases; junction bases not matched to a gene: 18. The CDR3 DNA reads TGTGCCAGCAGCCCCTCCGCGGGCCGACTAGCGGGAACAGGCATTCAGTACTTC. Its translation is CASSPSAGRLAGTGIQYF.

V usage is TRBV13 and J usage is TRBJ2-7; TRBD1 aligns across 7 bases. Unmatched junction bases numbered 10, after V lost 8 bases and J lost 3 bases. This CDR3 spans 14 amino acids. CDR1 is PRHDT, CDR2 FYEKMQ, per germline (reference sequence). CDR3 in amino acids: CASGPGTEFYEQYF. The CDR3 DNA sequence: TGTGCCAGCGGACCTGGGACAGAATTCTACGAGCAGTACTTC.

This clone has a handful of counts. The CDR3 protein is CASSEGGTGMIYEQYF. The CDR3 DNA sequence: TGTGCCAGCAGCGAAGGGGGGACAGGGATGATTTACGAGCAGTACTTC. J is TRBJ2-7 and V is TRBV5-4; 9 bases fit TRBD1. The CDR3 spans 16 residues. Germline-derived CDR1 and CDR2 are SGHNT and YYREEE (reference sequence). V gave up 4 bases and J gave up 4 bases; unmatched junction bases: 12.